These 21 T cell receptor beta chains share one sample of origin, sequenced in a study of cytomegalovirus exposure and HLA in healthy donors. Use of 60 Vbeta and 13 Jbeta primers characterized the PCR. TCRdb's copy holds only in-frame clones and misses some; the assay was immunoSEQ multiplex PCR. The table records roughly 200,000 clones, 70% to 90% of them present only once. The sequenced sample consisted of PBMCs. Receptors originate from a woman in her twenties or thirties in good health and CMV-seronegative.

The chain uses TRBV29-1 and TRBJ1-1; TRBD1 is a possible D gene (6 bases). The V and J ends lost 5 bases and 0 bases respectively, with 16 bases between them. The length of the CDR3 is 15 residues. Germline lookup yields CDR1 SQVTM and CDR2 ANQGSEA. CDR3 region: CSVFGTTDMNTEAFF. The CDR3 DNA reads as TGCAGCGTTTTTGGGACAACCGATATGAACACTGAAGCTTTCTTT.

The J gene is TRBJ2-2, the V gene TRBV7-8, with a possible D match to TRBD2 (7 bases). The CDR3 runs to 16 residues. Trimming took off 1 base at V and 1 base at J, with 10 bases between the two ends. Germline CDR1 reads SGHVS; CDR2 reads FQNEAQ. CDR3 DNA sequence: TGTGCCAGCAGCTTAGAGGGGGGGCTGAACACCGGGGAGCTGTTTTTT. Residues: CASSLEGGLNTGELFF.

The chain links TRBV2 to TRBJ2-7; unclear D gene. CDR1 is SNHLY, CDR2 FYNNEI, per germline. Trimming stripped 4 bases from V and 6 bases from J, with 7 bases between. The CDR3 has 11 amino acids. The CDR3, as DNA: TGTGCCAGCAGTGGGTCCGGCGAGCAGTACTTC. It yields the protein CASSGSGEQYF.

The genes are TRBV11-2 and TRBJ2-1, with a possible D match to TRBD2 (6 bases). Germline V CDR1 and CDR2: SGHAT, FQNNGV. CDR3 length: 16 residues. Trimming took 1 base from V and 7 from J, leaving 17 bases between them. The CDR3, as DNA: TGTGCCAGCAGCTTAGTTCCTGCGGGGAGTCTGAATGAGCAGTTCTTC. This translates into CASSLVPAGSLNEQFF.

This clone was detected only once. CDR3 coding DNA: TGTGCCAGCAGCTTAACATTATTAGGACAGGGGAGGAACACTGAAGCTTTCTTT. The encoded protein is CASSLTLLGQGRNTEAFF. The genes are TRBV7-3 and TRBJ1-1; 9 positions match TRBD1. Germline-derived CDR1 and CDR2 are SGHTA and FQGTGA. This CDR3 spans 18 amino acids. The trim removed 0 bases at V and 1 base at J, leaving 9 bases unmatched.

Regarding this clone: Germline and junction disagree at one end, which may indicate a read error. This chain joins TRBV19 and TRBJ2-2, with TRBD2 matching 8 bases. The V gene's germline CDR1 is LNHDA and CDR2 SQIVND (reference sequence). The CDR3 has 16 residues. The CDR3, as DNA: TGTGCCAGTAGAATAGCGGGGTCGGGGTGGACCGGGGAGCTGTTTTTT. As protein: CASRIAGSGWTGELFF.

As concerns this clone: Other DNA sequences within the sample encode an identical CDR3. The chain has TRBV11-2 and TRBJ2-7; D gene ambiguous. The V and J ends lost 0 bases and 3 bases respectively, with 9 bases between them. Germline V gene sequence: CDR1 SGHAT, CDR2 FQNNGV. The CDR3 is 14 amino acids. CDR3 loop: CASSLERGLYEQYF. CDR3 in DNA: TGTGCCAGCAGCTTAGAACGCGGCCTCTACGAGCAGTACTTC.

In DNA, the CDR3 is TGTGCCAGCAGCCCGGACAGGAGTTTCTCCTACGAGCAGTACTTC. Translation gives CASSPDRSFSYEQYF. The chain couples TRBV7-8 to TRBJ2-7; TRBD1 aligns across 7 bases. The CDR3 consists of 15 residues. Germline V gene data show CDR1 as SGHVS and CDR2 as FQNEAQ. V was clipped by 5 bases and J by 0 bases; unmatched bases: 7. The full variable domain, in which reference TRBV7-8 and TRBJ2-7 provide the parts outside the CDR3, is GAGVSQSPRYKVAKRGQDVALRCDPISGHVSLFWYQQALGQGPEFLTYFQNEAQLDKSGLPSDRFFAERPEGSVSTLKIQRTQQEDSAVYLCASSPDRSFSYEQYFGPGTRLTVT.

This clone was observed a single time. This chain connects TRBV28 to TRBJ2-7; 11 nucleotides match TRBD2. Germline V lookup: CDR1 MDHEN, CDR2 SYDVKM. V trimming: 5 bases; J trimming: 2 bases; junction bases outside the gene matches: 8. This CDR3 region has 16 residues. The CDR3, as DNA: TGTGCCAGCAGTGCCGGACTAGCGGGCCGACCCTACGAGCAGTACTTC. Residues: CASSAGLAGRPYEQYF.

V and J are TRBV18 and TRBJ1-3; D gene ambiguous. The CDR3 is 17 amino acids. Trimming shortened V by 3 bases and J by 4 bases, and 19 bases separated the two germline ends. Looked up from germline, CDR1 is KGHSH and CDR2 is LQKENI. The CDR3 DNA reads as TGTGCCAGCTCACCCTACTATACCGTTGACGAAGGAAACACCATATATTTT. It specifies CASSPYYTVDEGNTIYF.

This chain links TRBV29-1 with TRBJ2-1, with 13 positions matching TRBD2. The CDR3 has 14 amino acids. J was trimmed by 7 bases and V by 4 bases; bases with no gene match: 4. Germline CDR1 reads SQVTM; CDR2 reads ANQGSEA. The CDR3 region is CSVVGTSGKNEQFF. Written as DNA, the CDR3 is TGCAGCGTTGTTGGGACTAGCGGGAAAAATGAGCAGTTCTTC.

This rearrangement joins TRBV28 to TRBJ2-5; no firm D call. The CDR3 length is 12 residues. Germline V gene sequence: CDR1 MDHEN, CDR2 SYDVKM. The V end lost 8 bases, the J end lost 4 bases, and 11 bases lay between the germline ends. CDR3 DNA sequence: TGTGCCAGCGTAGCCCTCGGAGAGACCCAGTACTTC. This codes for CASVALGETQYF.

About this clone: A junction end diverges from the germline sequence, so it may reflect a read error. The V and J genes are TRBV28 and TRBJ2-7, with 9 bases aligning to TRBD1. Germline assignment: CDR1 MDHEN and CDR2 SYDVKM. The CDR3 has 14 amino acids. Here the CDR3 reads CASSLWDRAYGQYF. The CDR3 DNA sequence: TGTGCCAGCAGTTTGTGGGACAGGGCCTACGGGCAGTACTTC. The variable domain in full, with the rest retrieved from reference TRBV28 and TRBJ2-7, is DVKVTQSSRYLVKRTGEKVFLECVQDMDHENMFWYRQDPGLGLRLIYFSYDVKMKEKGDIPEGYSVSREKKERFSLILESASTNQTSMYLCASSLWDRAYGQYFGPGTRLTVT.

This chain links TRBV19 with TRBJ2-1, with D tentatively TRBD2 (5 bases). The CDR3 runs to 14 residues. V lost 2 bases to trimming and J lost 3 bases, with 8 bases between them. Germline values: CDR1 LNHDA, CDR2 SQIVND (reference sequence). As DNA, the CDR3 is TGTGCCAGTAGTATACACGGGGTCTACAATGAGCAGTTCTTC. It is translated as CASSIHGVYNEQFF.

The rearrangement joins TRBV4-1 to TRBJ2-1; TRBD2 matches at 13 bases. The V and J ends lost 4 bases and 3 bases, in that order; junction bases with no gene match: 3. Germline V gives CDR1 MGHRA, CDR2 YSYEKL. The CDR3 length is 16 residues. The CDR3 reads CASSLGTSGNYNEQFF. The CDR3 DNA reads as TGCGCCAGCAGCCTAGGGACTAGCGGGAACTACAATGAGCAGTTCTTC.

The rearrangement uses TRBV5-1 and TRBJ2-7, with 11 bases lining up with TRBD2. Germline V gene sequence: CDR1 SGHRS, CDR2 YFSETQ. CDR3 length equals 15 residues. V lost 6 bases and J lost 5; bases outside the gene matches: 10. The CDR3 region is CASTEQGLAANEQYF. In nucleotides, the CDR3 is TGCGCCAGCACCGAACAGGGACTAGCGGCAAACGAGCAGTACTTC.

The chain links TRBV9 to TRBJ2-1; unclear D gene. Trimming took off 0 bases at V and 1 base at J, with 11 bases between the two ends. This CDR3 region has 16 residues. Germline V gene sequence: CDR1 SGDLS, CDR2 YYNGEE. Here the CDR3 reads CASSVELQPSYNEQFF. CDR3 in DNA: TGTGCCAGCAGCGTAGAGCTTCAACCGTCCTACAATGAGCAGTTCTTC. Full variable domain (outside the CDR3, taken from reference TRBV9 and TRBJ2-1): DSGVTQTPKHLITATGQRVTLRCSPRSGDLSVYWYQQSLDQGLQFLIQYYNGEERAKGNILERFSAQQFPDLHSELNLSSLELGDSALYFCASSVELQPSYNEQFFGPGTRLTVL.

The J gene is TRBJ1-1, the V gene TRBV6-1, with D maybe TRBD1 (6 bases). The CDR3 has 14 amino acids. Trimming shortened V by 4 bases and J by 6 bases, and 15 bases separated the two germline ends. In germline, CDR1 is MNHNS, CDR2 SASEGT. This chain's CDR3 is CASSVYRERPEAFF. DNA of the CDR3: TGTGCCAGCAGTGTATACAGGGAAAGGCCTGAAGCTTTCTTT.

V usage is TRBV6-5 and J usage is TRBJ1-2, with unresolved D. The CDR3 is 14 residues long. V shed 0 bases and J shed 8 bases, with 13 bases lying between them. Germline V gives CDR1 MNHEY, CDR2 SVGAGI. CDR3 in DNA: TGTGCCAGCAGTTACTCAAATGGAAGGGAGGGCTACACCTTC. It translates to CASSYSNGREGYTF.

The chain has TRBV2 and TRBJ1-2; a possible D gene is TRBD1 (5 bases). The V gene's germline CDR1 is SNHLY and CDR2 FYNNEI. The V and J ends lost 5 bases and 3 bases respectively, with 10 bases between them. The CDR3 sequence is 13 residues long. For the CDR3, the DNA is TGTGCCAGCAGTTGGGGCAGGGACTATGGCTACACCTTC. It translates to CASSWGRDYGYTF.

The chain combines TRBV4-2 with TRBJ2-3, with TRBD2 identical over 8 bases. Trimming removed 0 bases from V and 4 bases from J; junction bases left unmatched: 9. This CDR3 contains 17 residues. CDR1 LGHNA and CDR2 YNFKEQ come from the germline V gene. The CDR3 is CASSQELGAGVADTQYF. The CDR3 DNA is TGTGCCAGCAGCCAAGAGTTGGGAGCGGGAGTGGCAGATACGCAGTATTTT.